A selection of T cell receptor beta chains follows, all from one sample in a study of cytotoxic CD8 clonotypes in ibrutinib-treated CLL. TCRdb's copy holds only in-frame clones and misses some; the assay was immunoSEQ multiplex PCR. The table records some 46,000 clones, about two thirds of them present only once. The material was PBMCs, obtained after 12 months of ibrutinib treatment. These receptors all stem from a human donor with chronic lymphocytic leukemia. Both conserved end residues are part of each CDR3. D genes are given only for firm matches. Clone size is shown for a subset of rows, as once, few, many or a class of expanded clone.

size: few; J: TRBJ2-7; D: TRBD2; V: TRBV6-6; CDR3: CASSYAGGANEQYF; DNA: TGTGCCAGCAGTTACGCCGGGGGGGCCAACGAGCAGTACTTC
size: few; J: TRBJ1-2; D: NA; V: TRBV7-8; CDR3: CASSFEIQGNYGYTF; DNA: TGTGCCAGCAGCTTCGAGATACAGGGAAACTATGGCTACACCTTC
size: NA; J: TRBJ2-7; D: NA; V: TRBV7-6; CDR3: CASSFTETSYEQYF; DNA: TGTGCCAGCAGCTTTACTGAAACCTCCTACGAGCAGTACTTC
size: few; J: TRBJ2-1; D: NA; V: TRBV19; CDR3: CASSKGGAHNEQFF; DNA: TGTGCCAGTAGTAAGGGGGGGGCCCATAATGAGCAGTTCTTC
size: NA; J: TRBJ1-3; D: NA; V: TRBV19; CDR3: CASSGKFGNTIYF; DNA: TGTGCCAGTAGCGGAAAGTTTGGAAACACCATATATTTT
size: NA; J: TRBJ2-7; D: NA; V: TRBV6-5; CDR3: CASTHRIRGRDEQYF; DNA: TGTGCCAGCACCCATCGAATAAGGGGCAGGGACGAGCAGTACTTC
size: NA; J: TRBJ1-5; D: NA; V: TRBV10-3; CDR3: CAISELDTNQPQHF; DNA: TGTGCCATCAGTGAGTTAGACACCAATCAGCCCCAGCATTTT
size: few; J: TRBJ1-6; D: NA; V: TRBV7-9; CDR3: CASSHDSSPLHF; DNA: TGTGCCAGCAGCCACGATAGTTCACCCCTCCACTTT
size: NA; J: TRBJ1-2; D: NA; V: TRBV6-1; CDR3: CASSEVLFWGVDYGYTF; DNA: TGTGCCAGCAGTGAAGTCTTATTTTGGGGGGTAGACTATGGCTACACCTTC
size: NA; J: TRBJ2-1; D: NA; V: TRBV7-2; CDR3: CASSSPIFRARGEQFF; DNA: TGTGCCAGCAGCTCCCCTATCTTCCGGGCACGGGGTGAGCAGTTCTTC
size: few; J: TRBJ2-6; D: TRBD1; V: TRBV9; CDR3: CASSVVIGQGYGANVLTF; DNA: TGTGCCAGCAGCGTAGTAATAGGACAGGGCTATGGGGCCAACGTCCTGACTTTC
size: medium-sized; J: TRBJ2-1; D: TRBD1; V: TRBV6-5; CDR3: CASSYSGQGSREQFF; DNA: TGTGCCAGCAGTTACAGTGGACAGGGATCTCGGGAGCAGTTCTTC
size: few; J: TRBJ2-7; D: TRBD1; V: TRBV6-5; CDR3: CASSWDSSYEQYF; DNA: TGTGCCAGCAGCTGGGACAGCTCCTACGAGCAGTACTTC
size: NA; J: TRBJ2-7; D: NA; V: TRBV9; CDR3: CASSVEAGNYEQYF; DNA: TGTGCCAGCAGCGTAGAGGCAGGGAACTACGAGCAGTACTTC
size: NA; J: TRBJ2-7; D: TRBD2; V: TRBV18; CDR3: CASSPFQRGTSTRGYEQYF; DNA: TGTGCCAGCTCACCTTTCCAGCGGGGGACGTCAACTCGAGGCTACGAGCAGTACTTC
size: medium-sized; J: TRBJ1-5; D: NA; V: TRBV19; CDR3: CASKIGQVTRQPQHF; DNA: TGTGCCAGTAAAATTGGGCAGGTGACCCGTCAGCCCCAGCATTTT
size: NA; J: TRBJ1-2; D: NA; V: TRBV28; CDR3: CASRPGTNYGYTF; DNA: TGTGCCAGCAGGCCCGGGACGAACTATGGCTACACCTTC